The 2 T cell receptor beta chains below all came from one sample that was sequenced in a study of T cell responses to AZD1222 COVID-19 vaccine. Generated by immunoSEQ multiplex PCR, the TCRdb table keeps only in-frame clones and is missing some. The repertoire holds 120,000 or so clones, around 89% seen once, with 4% to 6% in the top ten. Sequencing used peripheral blood, obtained on day 0 of AZD1222 vaccination. The receptors here all came from an adult in good health.

The V call is TRBV10-3, the J call TRBJ1-5; D is uncertain. The CDR3 runs 13 residues. CDR1 is ENHRY and CDR2 is SYGVKD in the germline V gene. V lost 8 bases and J 3 bases, leaving 11 bases between the germline ends. CDR3 sequence reads: CAIRLDYNQPQHF. In DNA form, the CDR3 reads TGTGCCATCCGGCTGGATTACAATCAGCCCCAGCATTTT.

The chain joins TRBV25-1 to TRBJ1-5; no clear D gene. Trimming left V 0 bases short and J 6 bases short, with 9 bases between. Germline values: CDR1 MGHDK, CDR2 SYGVNS. The CDR3 is made up of 14 amino acids. CDR3 in amino acids: CASSEYQEAQPQHF. CDR3 bases: TGTGCCAGCAGTGAATATCAGGAGGCTCAGCCCCAGCATTTT.